This T cell receptor beta chain was profiled in a study of regulatory T cells in long-lasting Graves disease. Study results and limitations: The number of shared public clonotypes was higher in persistent patients (roughly 2,800) than new patients (966).

Regarding time point: newly diagnosed GD, antithyroid drugs for less than 3 months. The TCR library was made from RNA that had been extracted from PBMCs in TRIzol. This clonotype appeared many times. Its antigen is not known. In building TCR beta libraries, iRepertoire HTBI primers were used together with Arm-PCR of CDR3 regions. MiXCR was run by TCRdb on the multiplex PCR reads, yielding one entry per CDR3 protein. The table records around 420,000 distinct CDR3 sequences, less than 20% of them present only once. This sample comprised peripheral blood mononuclear cells (PBMCs), obtained at new diagnosis, from a patient treated with antithyroid drugs. This TCR was recovered from a female donor with Graves disease.

The CDR3 DNA follows: TGTGCCAGCACGGGTAACGGGGCCAACGTCCTGACTTTC. Protein product: CASTGNGANVLTF. The chain couples TRBV6-1 to TRBJ2-6; D not resolved. The CDR3 is made up of 13 amino acids. Germline V lookup: CDR1 MNHNS, CDR2 SASEGT. Trimming stripped 7 bases from V and 4 bases from J, with 8 bases between.